Detailed here is one TCR beta chain. Its antigen is not identified. An end of the junction differs from the germline gene, which may be a read error. There were likely unrecorded immune exposures, though donors were nominally healthy when sampled. This record belongs to a study of cytomegalovirus exposure and HLA in healthy donors. Study-level points and caveats: HLA restriction was apparent for most CMV-associated TCR beta chains in a later analysis.

PCR used 60 Vbeta primers and 13 Jbeta primers. TCRdb's table, derived via immunoSEQ multiplex PCR, lists solely in-frame clones and lacks some. The repertoire shows some 23,000 clones; the top ten hold approximately 16%. Germline assignment: CDR1 MNHNS and CDR2 SASEGT. The CDR3 length is 14 residues. Material for sequencing was PBMCs. This sequence joins TRBV6-1 and TRBJ1-5, with a possible D match to TRBD1 (5 bases). This TCR derives from a male donor in good health and CMV-seropositive. The CDR3 sequence is CASSVAGMDQPQHF. The CDR3 coding sequence is TGTGCCAGCAGTGTGGCAGGGATGGATCAACCCCAGCATTTT.